These 5 T cell receptor beta chains came from one sample sequenced in a study of human T cells and chemical hapten exposure. Time point denoted: patch test 1, 2 weeks after DPC sensitization. Specified treatment: therapeutic diphenylcyclopropenone sensitization with weekly scalp DPC. It was from unfractionated whole blood that total RNA was extracted. Via MiXCR, TCRdb re-called the RACE reads, giving one row per CDR3 protein. Here the sample spans around 44,000 distinct CDR3 sequences, about 4% being singletons. The input for sequencing was whole blood, taken in connection with sensitization to the hapten diphenylcyclopropenone (DPC). The receptors stem from a man aged 45-65 years with alopecia areata. Some clones in this sample may be carry-over from other donors' samples.

This clonotype was seen more than once but under ten times. CDR3 sequence (DNA): TGTGCCAGCAGTTTATGGAGCGGGAGGGCGGTCGGAAACACCGGGGAGCTGTTTTTT. Protein sequence: CASSLWSGRAVGNTGELFF. The gene calls are TRBV28 and TRBJ2-2; 10 positions agree with TRBD2. The germline gives CDR1 MDHEN, CDR2 SYDVKM. Unmatched junction bases numbered 9, after V lost 0 bases and J lost 2 bases. This CDR3 region has 19 residues.

This clonotype was seen ten or more times. This chain uses TRBV7-2 with TRBJ2-3; 14 nucleotides line up with TRBD2. In germline, CDR1 is SGHTA, CDR2 FQGNSA. The V and J ends lost 0 bases and 4 bases, in that order; junction bases with no gene match: 3. This CDR3 contains 17 residues. For the CDR3, the DNA is TGTGCCAGCAGCTTAGCGGGACTAGCGGGAGCGGCAGATACGCAGTATTTT. It codes for CASSLAGLAGAADTQYF.

The sample holds many counts of this clonotype. J is TRBJ2-3 and V is TRBV13; TRBD2 matches 10 bases. Trimming at V came to 2 bases and at J to 3 bases, leaving 11 bases not matched to a gene. Looked up from germline, CDR1 is PRHDT and CDR2 is FYEKMQ (reference sequence). The CDR3 is 18 amino acids. The CDR3 protein is CASSLRASGRRVTDTQYF. CDR3 DNA: TGTGCCAGCAGCTTAAGGGCTAGCGGGAGAAGGGTTACAGATACGCAGTATTTT.

Within the sample, this clonotype is medium-sized. V is TRBV6-5 and J is TRBJ2-6; D remains ambiguous. This CDR3 is 15 amino acids long. Germline CDR1 MNHEY, CDR2 SVGAGI. V lost 5 bases and J lost 7, with 15 bases in between. CDR3 sequence (DNA): TGTGCCAGCAGTCAACCCCCCGATGGTGCCAACGTCCTGACTTTC. Residues: CASSQPPDGANVLTF.

There are many counts of this clonotype. V usage is TRBV12-3 or TRBV12-4 and J usage is TRBJ2-1; possible D gene TRBD1, 5 bases. This CDR3 has 12 residues. Trimming removed 6 bases from V and 10 bases from J, with 13 bases in between. The CDR3 sequence: CASSLPRVEQFF. The DNA of the CDR3 is TGTGCCAGCAGCCTACCCAGGGTCGAGCAGTTCTTC.